Listed here are 30 T cell receptor beta chains from one sample, sequenced in a study of early T cells in non-severe SARS-CoV-2 infection. One entry per CDR3 protein, called by TCRdb with MiXCR from the 5' RACE reads. The sample consists of about 60,000 distinct CDR3 sequences, 10% to 15% of them appearing once. The sample was whole blood. These receptors were obtained from an adult who was a healthcare worker with PCR-confirmed SARS-CoV-2 infection or an uninfected control (not recorded which).

The genes are TRBV7-9 and TRBJ1-5, with D perhaps TRBD1 (5 bases). Looked up from germline, CDR1 is SEHNR and CDR2 is FQNEAQ (reference sequence). Trimming pared 1 base from V and 2 bases from J, leaving 12 bases between. The CDR3 sequence is 16 residues long. This CDR3 is CASSLGRVNGNQPQHF. The CDR3, as DNA: TGTGCCAGCAGCTTAGGCAGGGTTAATGGCAATCAGCCCCAGCATTTT.

This clonotype occurred a few times. V gene TRBV12-3 or TRBV12-4 combines with J gene TRBJ2-3; D is possibly TRBD1 or TRBD2 (7 bases each). This CDR3 spans 17 amino acids. V shed 2 bases and J shed 4 bases, with 19 bases lying between them. The DNA for the CDR3 is TGTGCCAGCAGTTTATGGGCAGGGGGGGCCGATGCAGATACGCAGTATTTT. Residues: CASSLWAGGADADTQYF.

This clonotype appeared many times. The CDR3 nucleotides are TGTGCCAGCAGATCCGACAGGACTAATGAAAAACTGTTTTTT. Translation: CASRSDRTNEKLFF. V usage is TRBV2 and J usage is TRBJ1-4, with D possibly being TRBD1 (6 bases). The CDR3 extends over 14 amino acids. V lost 6 bases, J lost 2 bases, and 10 bases lay in between. The germline V gene encodes CDR1 SNHLY and CDR2 FYNNEI.

This CDR3 is CASSLGQSYNEQFF. CDR3 nucleotide sequence: TGTGCCAGCAGCCTAGGACAGTCCTACAATGAGCAGTTCTTC. This chain links TRBV7-3 with TRBJ2-1, with D possibly matching TRBD1 (6 bases). Trimming took 5 bases from V and 1 from J, leaving 9 bases between them. CDR1 and CDR2 (germline): SGHTA, FQGTGA. The CDR3 consists of 14 residues.

This clonotype came up many times. The chain uses TRBV27 and TRBJ1-5; TRBD1 agrees at 9 bases. Germline V lookup: CDR1 MNHEY, CDR2 SMNVEV (reference sequence). This CDR3 spans 12 amino acids. The J segment lost 8 bases and the V segment lost 7 bases, leaving 3 bases of the junction unmatched. This CDR3 is CASKTGGKPQHF. The CDR3, as DNA: TGTGCCAGCAAGACAGGGGGTAAGCCCCAGCATTTT.

This sequence joins TRBV7-2 and TRBJ2-1, with D possibly being TRBD1 (5 bases). Germline assignment: CDR1 SGHTA and CDR2 FQGNSA. The CDR3 extends over 14 amino acids. The V end lost 5 bases, the J end lost 8 bases, and 16 bases lay between the germline ends. The CDR3 coding sequence is TGTGCCAGCAGCCCCAGGGCCAGGGTGGATGAGCAGTTCTTC. It is translated as CASSPRARVDEQFF.

In its sample, this clonotype was seen many times. This sequence joins TRBV29-1 and TRBJ2-1, with 7 bases aligning to TRBD2. CDR3 length equals 16 residues. The junction had 12 bases not matched to a gene; V was cut back by 7 bases and J by 0 bases. Germline V gene lookup returns CDR1 SQVTM and CDR2 ANQGSEA. The CDR3 is CSAWERDRSSYNEQFF. For the CDR3, the DNA is TGCAGCGCGTGGGAGCGGGATAGGAGCTCCTACAATGAGCAGTTCTTC.

This clonotype was observed many times. This chain connects TRBV29-1 to TRBJ2-5; D possibly corresponds to TRBD2 (7 bases). V lost 7 bases to trimming and J lost 1 base, with 16 bases between them. Germline lookup yields CDR1 SQVTM and CDR2 ANQGSEA. This CDR3 is 14 amino acids long. CDR3 in amino acids: CSATGGGGQETQYF. The CDR3 bases are TGCAGCGCCACCGGAGGGGGGGGCCAAGAGACCCAGTACTTC.

This clonotype showed up just a few times. CDR3 sequence reads: CSARALAGNTDTQYF. The CDR3 nucleotides read TGCAGTGCTAGAGCCCTAGCGGGGAACACAGATACGCAGTATTTT. The chain links TRBV20-1 to TRBJ2-3; 9 nucleotides align to TRBD2. The CDR3 covers 15 residues. Germline CDR1 is DFQATT and CDR2 is SNEGSKA (reference sequence). The ends lost 1 base at V and 2 bases at J; junction bases unmatched: 4.

At least ten counts were recorded for this clonotype. The chain uses TRBV6-1 and TRBJ1-1; D gene unclear. The germline gives CDR1 MNHNS, CDR2 SASEGT. Trimming stripped 4 bases from V and 0 bases from J, with 9 bases between. The CDR3 loop spans 14 amino acids. The CDR3 here is CASSGGALNTEAFF. The CDR3 bases are TGTGCCAGCAGTGGGGGTGCCCTGAACACTGAAGCTTTCTTT.

This clonotype appeared many times. The chain uses TRBV30 and TRBJ2-1; D gene ambiguous. From germline, CDR1 is GTSNPN and CDR2 SVGIG (reference sequence). CDR3 length: 13 amino acids. Between the trimmed V and J ends, which lost 5 bases and 2 bases, there was a span of 10 bases. CDR3 protein: CAWESNPYNEQFF. The DNA for the CDR3 is TGTGCCTGGGAGTCAAACCCCTACAATGAGCAGTTCTTC.

This clonotype has more than one count but fewer than ten. This chain joins TRBV6-6 and TRBJ2-7, with 9 bases aligning to TRBD1. There are 16 residues in the CDR3. The J segment lost 3 bases and the V segment lost 2 bases, leaving 8 bases of the junction unmatched. The germline CDR1 and CDR2 sequences are MNHNY and SVGAGI (reference sequence). CDR3 DNA sequence: TGTGCCAGCAGTTACGGTGGACAGGGGTTCCGCTACGAGCAGTACTTC. It encodes CASSYGGQGFRYEQYF.

This clonotype was observed at least ten times. V and J are TRBV5-4 and TRBJ2-5, with TRBD1 matching 7 bases. The CDR3 loop spans 14 amino acids. Looked up from germline, CDR1 is SGHNT and CDR2 is YYREEE (reference sequence). Trimming at V came to 4 bases and at J to 2 bases, leaving 5 bases not matched to a gene. The CDR3 DNA reads TGTGCCAGCAGCACCAGACAGGGACAAGAGACCCAGTACTTC. Its protein product is CASSTRQGQETQYF.

As regards this clonotype: Compared with germline, one end of the junction differs, possibly owing to a read error. V and J are TRBV7-8 and TRBJ1-1; possible D gene TRBD1, 6 bases. This CDR3 contains 11 residues. Germline V gene data show CDR1 as SGHVS and CDR2 as FQNEAQ. The CDR3, as DNA: TGTGCCAGCAGCTTAGCGGGGGGGCCCCGCTTT. It is translated as CASSLAGGPRF. The full variable domain, completed using reference TRBV7-8 and TRBJ1-1, is GAGVSQSPRYKVAKRGQDVALRCDPISGHVSLFWYQQALGQGPEFLTYFQNEAQLDKSGLPSDRFFAERPEGSVSTLKIQRTQQEDSAVYLCASSLAGGPRFGQGTRLTVV.

By share, this clonotype ranks as medium-sized. The genes are TRBV15 and TRBJ1-2, with a weak D call TRBD1 (5 bases). The CDR3 has 16 residues. V was cut by 5 bases and J by 8 bases, with 24 bases left in between. The germline V gene encodes CDR1 LNHNV and CDR2 YYDKDF (reference sequence). The CDR3 coding sequence is TGTGCCACCAGCGTACAAACCGGGACTTCTGCACGGGGCTACACCTTC. Its translation is CATSVQTGTSARGYTF.

The sample holds many counts of this clonotype. J is TRBJ1-1 and V is TRBV13, with D uncertain. V lost 0 bases and J lost 8, with 7 bases in between. The CDR3 is 12 residues long. CDR1 is PRHDT and CDR2 is FYEKMQ in the germline V gene (reference sequence). Here the CDR3 reads CASSLGTGEAFF. The DNA for the CDR3 is TGTGCCAGCAGCTTAGGGACCGGAGAAGCTTTCTTT. The complete variable domain, with remaining parts taken from reference TRBV13 and TRBJ1-1, reads AAGVIQSPRHLIKEKRETATLKCYPIPRHDTVYWYQQGPGQDPQFLISFYEKMQSDKGSIPDRFSAQQFSDYHSELNMSSLELGDSALYFCASSLGTGEAFFGQGTRLTVV.

At least ten counts were recorded for this clonotype. The chain recombines TRBV5-4 with TRBJ2-5; D call uncertain. CDR1 and CDR2 from the germline V gene are SGHNT and YYREEE (reference sequence). With 2 bases removed from V and 4 bases from J, the gap between germline ends came to 21 bases. The CDR3 length is 17 residues. This CDR3 is CASSFILRTQKAETQYF. The CDR3 bases are TGTGCCAGCAGCTTCATACTTCGGACGCAAAAGGCAGAGACCCAGTACTTC.

V gene TRBV27 combines with J gene TRBJ1-2; the match to TRBD1 covers 7 bases. With V trimmed by 5 bases and J by 4 bases, 10 bases remained unmatched. The CDR3 is 15 residues long. Germline CDR1 MNHEY, CDR2 SMNVEV (reference sequence). CDR3 DNA sequence: TGTGCCAGCAGTCCTAAAAGTGGGACAGTCTATGGCTACACCTTC. This translates into CASSPKSGTVYGYTF.

This clonotype has more than one count but fewer than ten. CDR3 amino acids: CASSLWGGGTEAFF. CDR3 in DNA: TGTGCCAGCAGTTTATGGGGGGGCGGGACTGAAGCTTTCTTT. This chain links TRBV28 with TRBJ1-1; possibly TRBD1 for D (6 bases). The CDR3 consists of 14 residues. Germline CDR1 reads MDHEN; CDR2 reads SYDVKM. The ends were cut back, 0 bases at V and 5 bases at J, with 10 bases in the middle.

This clonotype was counted between two and nine times. This chain links TRBV29-1 with TRBJ2-1; 9 nucleotides match TRBD2. Per the germline V gene, CDR1 is SQVTM and CDR2 is ANQGSEA. This CDR3 is 14 amino acids long. CDR3 sequence: CTILVGGRDNEQFF. The CDR3 DNA reads as TGCACCATCCTCGTGGGCGGGAGGGACAATGAGCAGTTCTTC.

The sample holds a few counts of this clonotype. This chain links TRBV10-1 with TRBJ2-2, with D unclear. Germline V gives CDR1 WNHNN, CDR2 SYGVQD (reference sequence). The CDR3 is 14 residues long. V was trimmed by 3 bases and J by 6 bases, leaving 11 bases between them. CDR3: CASSETPGAGELFF. CDR3 in DNA: TGCGCCAGCAGTGAAACCCCCGGCGCCGGGGAGCTGTTTTTT.

This chain connects TRBV29-1 to TRBJ1-1, with D uncertain. V was trimmed by 4 bases and J by 1 base, leaving 13 bases between them. Germline V gene lookup returns CDR1 SQVTM and CDR2 ANQGSEA. The CDR3 contains 14 residues. CDR3 DNA sequence: TGCAGCGTTGTGCCCCCCCCCAGGAACACTGAAGCTTTCTTT. Translation: CSVVPPPRNTEAFF.

V gene TRBV5-4 combines with J gene TRBJ1-4, with D unclear. The V end lost 1 base, the J end lost 3 bases, and 10 bases lay between the germline ends. The germline gives CDR1 SGHNT, CDR2 YYREEE (reference sequence). The CDR3 is made up of 15 amino acids. The CDR3 reads CASSLKGNPNEKLFF. CDR3 coding DNA: TGTGCCAGCAGCTTGAAAGGGAATCCTAATGAAAAACTGTTTTTT.

This clonotype was counted many times. In DNA form, the CDR3 reads TGTGCCAGCAGCTTGGTGTCAGGGAGGAATGGCTACACCTTC. Its translation: CASSLVSGRNGYTF. This chain joins TRBV5-6 and TRBJ1-2; D is perhaps TRBD1 (5 bases). This CDR3 contains 14 residues. V lost 0 bases to trimming and J lost 6 bases, with 12 bases between them. Germline CDR1 and CDR2: SGHDT and YYEEEE. The full variable domain, in which reference TRBV5-6 and TRBJ1-2 provide the parts outside the CDR3, is DAGVTQSPTHLIKTRGQQVTLRCSPKSGHDTVSWYQQALGQGPQFIFQYYEEEERQRGNFPDRFSGHQFPNYSSELNVNALLLGDSALYLCASSLVSGRNGYTFGSGTRLTVV.

About this clonotype: Just one base apart from a much larger clone, this may be a read error. This chain joins TRBV10-3 and TRBJ2-3, with D maybe TRBD2 (5 bases). V was pared by 4 bases and J by 4 bases, with 12 bases between. The CDR3 consists of 14 residues. CDR1 is ENHRY, CDR2 SYGVKD, per germline. The CDR3 loop reads CAISVTAVSDTQYF. Written as DNA, the CDR3 is TGTGCCATCAGTGTAACAGCGGTCTCAGATACGCAGTATTTT.

This clonotype came up a few times. The V call is TRBV18, the J call TRBJ1-1; D remains unclear. With 5 bases removed from V and 1 base from J, the gap between germline ends came to 17 bases. Germline assignment: CDR1 KGHSH and CDR2 LQKENI. This CDR3 comprises 16 residues. The CDR3 sequence is CASSDSGRMQNTEAFF. In nucleotides, the CDR3 is TGTGCCAGCTCAGATAGTGGGAGGATGCAGAACACTGAAGCTTTCTTT.

This clonotype was recorded many times. The rearrangement links TRBV7-2 to TRBJ2-1; 8 bases line up with TRBD1. Unmatched junction bases numbered 7, after V lost 5 bases and J lost 7 bases. This CDR3 spans 14 amino acids. The germline gives CDR1 SGHTA, CDR2 FQGNSA. Written as DNA, the CDR3 is TGTGCCAGCAGCCCGGACAGGGAGAGGAATGAGCAGTTCTTC. It translates to CASSPDRERNEQFF.

This clonotype was seen only a few times. The genes are TRBV29-1 and TRBJ2-7; D is possibly TRBD2 (6 bases). V shed 4 bases and J shed 5 bases, with 12 bases lying between them. Germline V lookup: CDR1 SQVTM, CDR2 ANQGSEA. The length of the CDR3 is 12 residues. The CDR3 here is CSVGGPSDEQYF. In nucleotides, the CDR3 is TGCAGCGTTGGTGGGCCTAGCGACGAGCAGTACTTC.

This clonotype was recorded at least ten times. CDR3 sequence: CATGPSFYEQYF. CDR3 bases: TGTGCCACCGGCCCGAGCTTCTACGAGCAGTACTTC. The chain recombines TRBV6-2 or TRBV6-3 with TRBJ2-7; no firm D call. The germline V and J ends were trimmed by 10 bases and 3 bases, with 13 bases remaining between them. The CDR3 sequence is 12 residues long. The germline gives CDR1 MNHEY, CDR2 SVGEGT.

V and J are TRBV6-6 and TRBJ1-1, with D maybe TRBD1 (5 bases). The CDR3 covers 13 residues. V was cut by 7 bases and J by 4 bases, with 13 bases left in between. Germline CDR1 reads MNHNY; CDR2 reads SVGAGI (reference sequence). CDR3 sequence reads: CASMDGGSTEAFF. The CDR3 coding sequence is TGTGCCAGCATGGATGGGGGGAGCACTGAAGCTTTCTTT.